Listed below are T cell receptor beta chains from one sample, sequenced in a study of blood T cell repertoires in COVID-19. Repertoires were generated with immunoSEQ multiplex PCR, while TCRdb's copy carries only in-frame clones and drops some. This sample has over 450,000 clones; roughly 87% occur once, and the top ten carry over 0.7%. What was sequenced was peripheral blood. These receptors were taken from a man aged 18-30 years with COVID-19, enrolled during active disease. Both conserved end residues are part of each CDR3. A D gene is named only where the DNA matches it firmly. The listing skips clone size in some rows; elsewhere it reads once, few, many or a size class.

D gene,J gene,V gene,clone size,CDR3 protein,CDR3 DNA
-,TRBJ2-7,TRBV4-2,-,CASSQDRGASYEQYF,TGTGCCAGCAGCCAAGACAGGGGGGCCTCCTACGAGCAGTACTTC
TRBD1,TRBJ1-5,TRBV3-1/TRBV3-2,-,CASSDRVWQPQHF,TGTGCCAGCAGCGACAGGGTTTGGCAGCCCCAGCATTTT
-,TRBJ2-3,TRBV30,-,CAWTTYGASDTQYF,TGTGCCTGGACTACCTATGGGGCCTCAGATACGCAGTATTTT
TRBD2,TRBJ2-2,TRBV9,once,CASSVGGGNTGELFF,TGTGCCAGCAGCGTAGGCGGGGGAAACACCGGGGAGCTGTTTTTT
TRBD1,TRBJ1-2,TRBV19,-,CASSRAGTGGYGYTF,TGTGCCAGTAGCCGGGCCGGGACAGGGGGTTATGGCTACACCTTC
TRBD1,TRBJ2-7,TRBV5-4,-,CASSLDRRSYEQYF,TGTGCCAGCAGCCTGGACAGGCGCTCCTACGAGCAGTACTTC
TRBD1,TRBJ1-5,TRBV5-5,-,CASSLAGGHQPQHF,TGTGCCAGCAGCTTGGCAGGGGGCCATCAGCCCCAGCATTTT
TRBD1,TRBJ2-2,TRBV7-2,-,CASSFTGTGFTGELFF,TGTGCCAGCAGCTTCACCGGGACAGGGTTTACCGGGGAGCTGTTTTTT
TRBD1,TRBJ2-7,TRBV24-1,-,CATSDRTGTGSYEQYF,TGTGCCACCAGTGACCGAACCGGGACAGGCTCCTACGAGCAGTACTTC
TRBD2,TRBJ2-1,TRBV7-9,-,CASSFSPLAGYNEQFF,TGTGCCAGCAGCTTTAGCCCCCTAGCGGGGTACAATGAGCAGTTCTTC
-,TRBJ1-2,TRBV7-9,-,CASSLDSSYGYTF,TGTGCCAGCAGCTTAGACAGCAGCTATGGCTACACCTTC
TRBD2,TRBJ2-7,TRBV5-4,-,CASSFMSLGSGIDEQYF,TGTGCCAGCAGCTTTATGTCCCTTGGTAGCGGGATTGACGAGCAGTACTTC
-,TRBJ2-5,TRBV4-1,-,CASSPAGVGQETQYF,TGCGCCAGCAGCCCTGCAGGGGTGGGACAAGAGACCCAGTACTTC
-,TRBJ2-2,TRBV5-1,-,CASSVNTGELFF,TGCGCCAGCAGCGTAAACACCGGGGAGCTGTTTTTT
TRBD2,TRBJ2-1,TRBV19,-,CASSIVSGSPGEQFF,TGTGCCAGTAGTATAGTTAGCGGGAGCCCCGGTGAGCAGTTCTTC
-,TRBJ1-1,TRBV15,-,CATSKDSVMNTEAFF,TGTGCCACCAGCAAGGACAGCGTTATGAACACTGAAGCTTTCTTT
-,TRBJ1-3,TRBV23-1,-,CAEKMTAPFGNTIYF,TGCGCCGAGAAAATGACAGCCCCATTTGGAAACACCATATATTTT
-,TRBJ2-3,TRBV19,-,CASSIPTKGADTQYF,TGTGCCAGTAGTATCCCCACGAAAGGGGCTGATACGCAGTATTTT
TRBD2,TRBJ2-6,TRBV3-1/TRBV3-2,-,CASSHSSGRASRANVLTF,TGTGCCAGCAGCCATTCTAGCGGGAGGGCAAGTAGGGCCAACGTCCTGACTTTC
-,TRBJ2-5,TRBV7-9,-,CASSLGLFQETQYF,TGTGCCAGCAGCTTGGGACTTTTCCAAGAGACCCAGTACTTC
-,TRBJ2-1,TRBV11-3,few,CASSLDFRTTPNEQFF,TGTGCCAGCAGCTTAGATTTTCGGACTACACCCAATGAGCAGTTCTTC
-,TRBJ2-3,TRBV19,-,CASSIDVQGGRDTQYF,TGTGCCAGTAGTATAGACGTGCAGGGTGGTAGAGATACGCAGTATTTT